The 26 T cell receptor beta chains reported below all come from one sample, sequenced in a study of CD8+ T cells in alopecia areata. In each case, RNA was isolated and then reverse transcribed into cDNA as the sequencing template. Profiled with immunoSEQ multiplex PCR; TCRdb holds only in-frame clones, not every one. This repertoire shows under 250,000 clones, around 65% found once; its top ten account for around 1.2%. Treatment described: oral pan-JAK inhibitor, 5-10 mg twice daily. The starting material was CD4+ T cells sorted from blood, obtained at week 44, from a patient treated with tofacitinib. The receptors stem from a human donor with alopecia areata.

V is TRBV5-1 and J is TRBJ2-2; 8 nucleotides line up with TRBD1. Germline V gene data show CDR1 as SGHRS and CDR2 as YFSETQ. V was pared by 1 base and J by 5 bases, with 16 bases of the junction left unmatched. The CDR3 is 19 amino acids. The CDR3 here is CASSLLARTGSVVTGELFF. DNA of the CDR3: TGCGCCAGCAGCTTGTTAGCCCGGACAGGGTCTGTTGTTACCGGGGAGCTGTTTTTT. Full variable domain (remainder filled in from reference TRBV5-1 and TRBJ2-2): KAGVTQTPRYLIKTRGQQVTLSCSPISGHRSVSWYQQTPGQGLQFLFEYFSETQRNKGNFPGRFSGRQFSNSRSEMNVSTLELGDSALYLCASSLLARTGSVVTGELFFGEGSRLTVL.

This clone came up many times. V and J are TRBV18 and TRBJ2-1; TRBD1 is a possible D gene (7 bases). The V end lost 3 bases, the J end lost 13 bases, and 19 bases lay between the germline ends. The CDR3 runs to 14 residues. Germline CDR1 and CDR2: KGHSH and LQKENI. CDR3 nucleotide sequence: TGTGCCAGCTCACCTTTCGGACAGGCGGGGATTCAGTTCTTC. Residues: CASSPFGQAGIQFF. Full variable domain (remainder filled in from reference TRBV18 and TRBJ2-1): NAGVMQNPRHLVRRRGQEARLRCSPMKGHSHVYWYRQLPEEGLKFMVYLQKENIIDESGMPKERFSAEFPKEGPSILRIQQVVRGDSAAYFCASSPFGQAGIQFFGPGTRLTVL.

This clone was recorded once. CDR3 DNA: TGTGCCAGCAGCCAAGGAGGGGTCGGGGAGCTGTTTTTT. It yields the protein CASSQGGVGELFF. The rearrangement links TRBV4-2 to TRBJ2-2; the D call may be TRBD1 or TRBD2 (5 bases each). CDR3 length: 13 amino acids. V dropped 1 base and J dropped 7 bases, with 7 bases sitting between them. Germline CDR1 and CDR2: LGHNA and YNFKEQ.

This clone showed up just once. The chain has TRBV11-2 and TRBJ1-6; D is ambiguous. This CDR3 contains 14 residues. V lost 2 bases and J lost 9, with 11 bases in between. Germline CDR1 is SGHAT and CDR2 is FQNNGV. This CDR3 is CASSLPGAGSPLHF. The DNA for the CDR3 is TGTGCCAGCAGCTTACCGGGCGCGGGTTCACCCCTCCACTTT.

The chain has TRBV5-6 and TRBJ2-1; D gene uncertain. The CDR3 extends over 15 amino acids. Germline CDR1 is SGHDT and CDR2 is YYEEEE. The germline V and J ends were trimmed by 1 base and 0 bases, with 8 bases remaining between them. CDR3 in amino acids: CASSLRLSSYNEQFF. The DNA of the CDR3 is TGTGCCAGCAGCTTGAGGCTGAGCTCCTACAATGAGCAGTTCTTC.

The genes are TRBV18 and TRBJ2-2; 10 bases match TRBD2. This CDR3 region has 16 residues. The junction had 3 bases not matched to a gene; V was cut back by 3 bases and J by 2 bases. The germline CDR1 and CDR2 sequences are KGHSH and LQKENI. The CDR3: CASSPLAGDNTGELFF. For the CDR3, the DNA is TGTGCCAGCTCACCTCTAGCGGGGGACAACACCGGGGAGCTGTTTTTT.

The chain joins TRBV30 to TRBJ1-2; the D gene is possibly TRBD1 (5 bases). The germline gives CDR1 GTSNPN, CDR2 SVGIG (reference sequence). V gave up 5 bases and J gave up 3 bases, with 34 bases separating them. The CDR3 runs 20 residues. CDR3 coding DNA: TGTGCCTGGGTCTGGCGGTCCGACCATTTTAGCCAGGGCGAGGACTATGGCTACACCTTC. Residues: CAWVWRSDHFSQGEDYGYTF.

The chain combines TRBV10-1 with TRBJ2-3, with 9 bases aligning to TRBD2. After removal of 4 bases from V and 6 bases from J, the junction contained 5 bases not matched to a gene. The CDR3 is 14 amino acids. Per germline, CDR1 WNHNN and CDR2 SYGVQD (reference sequence). CDR3: CASSASGDEDTQYF. CDR3 DNA: TGCGCCAGCAGTGCTAGCGGGGATGAGGATACGCAGTATTTT.

This clone was counted a few times. The chain recombines TRBV5-1 with TRBJ2-2; 7 nucleotides match TRBD1. There are 16 residues in the CDR3. Germline CDR1 and CDR2: SGHRS and YFSETQ. V was clipped by 4 bases and J by 6 bases; unmatched bases: 12. In DNA form, the CDR3 reads TGCGCCAGCAGCCGTCTGCCCGGGACAGAGGCCGGGGAGCTGTTTTTT. This translates into CASSRLPGTEAGELFF.

The chain carries TRBV6-1 and TRBJ2-7; the match to TRBD2 covers 11 bases. The CDR3 length is 15 residues. Germline assignment: CDR1 MNHNS and CDR2 SASEGT. The V segment lost 3 bases and the J segment 3 bases; nucleotides outside the gene matches: 4. CDR3 DNA: TGTGCCAGCAGTGAGCTAGCGGGGGGCCACTACGAGCAGTACTTC. Translating it yields CASSELAGGHYEQYF.

The chain recombines TRBV29-1 with TRBJ1-1; TRBD1 matches 8 bases. The germline CDR1 and CDR2 sequences are SQVTM and ANQGSEA. The length of the CDR3 is 13 residues. The V gene end was trimmed by 4 bases and the J gene end by 3 bases; junction bases not matched to a gene: 4. CDR3 sequence reads: CSVGNRGDTEAFF. In DNA, the CDR3 is TGCAGCGTTGGCAACAGGGGGGACACTGAAGCTTTCTTT.

The CDR3 bases are TGTGCCAGCAGCTCCGTTCGAGCAGATACGCAGTATTTT. It codes for CASSSVRADTQYF. The chain links TRBV7-2 to TRBJ2-3; unclear D gene. The CDR3 has 13 residues. Looked up from germline, CDR1 is SGHTA and CDR2 is FQGNSA. The V end lost 4 bases, the J end lost 4 bases, and 9 bases lay between the germline ends.

The CDR3 sequence: CSVEEKQFF. In DNA, the CDR3 is TGCAGCGTTGAGGAGAAGCAGTTCTTC. The V call is TRBV29-1, the J call TRBJ2-1, with D unclear. This CDR3 has 9 residues. V lost 3 bases and J lost 11, with 5 bases in between. Germline V gene lookup returns CDR1 SQVTM and CDR2 ANQGSEA.

About this clone itself: A read error may account for a junction end that differs from germline. Other DNA sequences in this specimen translate into the identical CDR3. This rearrangement joins TRBV27 to TRBJ2-6; either TRBD1 or TRBD2 may supply D (5 bases each). The CDR3 is 16 amino acids. Germline V CDR1 and CDR2: MNHEY, SMNVEV (reference sequence). The CDR3 bases are TGTGCCAGCAGTCCTTCCCGGGGCTCTGGGGCCAACGTCCTGACTTTT. Translating gives CASSPSRGSGANVLTF. Using reference TRBV27 and TRBJ2-6 for the parts outside the CDR3, the full variable domain is EAQVTQNPRYLITVTGKKLTVTCSQNMNHEYMSWYRQDPGLGLRQIYYSMNVEVTDKGDVPEGYKVSRKEKRNFPLILESPSPNQTSLYFCASSPSRGSGANVLTFGAGSRLTVL.

The chain has TRBV14 and TRBJ2-7; D may be TRBD2 (5 bases). Trimming took 4 bases from V and 1 from J, leaving 17 bases between them. CDR1 and CDR2 (germline): SGHDN, FVKESK. The CDR3 spans 16 residues. CDR3 in DNA: TGTGCCAGCAGCCTCTCGAGGGCGTCCCTATCCTACGAGCAGTACTTC. This codes for CASSLSRASLSYEQYF.

V usage is TRBV16 and J usage is TRBJ1-5; D gene uncertain. The germline CDR1 and CDR2 sequences are KGHSY and FQNENV. There are 15 residues in the CDR3. Trimming left V 4 bases short and J 0 bases short, with 10 bases between. The CDR3 DNA reads as TGTGCCAGCAGCCCCAACAGCCATAGCAATCAGCCCCAGCATTTT. It yields the protein CASSPNSHSNQPQHF.

CDR3 in DNA: TGCGCCAGCAGCTTAACGGGGAGTGATACGCAGTATTTT. Translating gives CASSLTGSDTQYF. This chain connects TRBV5-1 to TRBJ2-3; D may be TRBD2 (5 bases). CDR3 length: 13 residues. Germline V gene sequence: CDR1 SGHRS, CDR2 YFSETQ. V lost 2 bases and J 6 bases, leaving 10 bases between the germline ends. Full variable domain (rest looked up from reference TRBV5-1 and TRBJ2-3): KAGVTQTPRYLIKTRGQQVTLSCSPISGHRSVSWYQQTPGQGLQFLFEYFSETQRNKGNFPGRFSGRQFSNSRSEMNVSTLELGDSALYLCASSLTGSDTQYFGPGTRLTVL.

The genes are TRBV29-1 and TRBJ1-2; TRBD1 matches at 8 bases. Germline V gene lookup returns CDR1 SQVTM and CDR2 ANQGSEA. The ends lost 1 base at V and 8 bases at J; junction bases unmatched: 9. The CDR3 length is 14 residues. CDR3 residues: CSVEAIVAGGGYTF. CDR3 nucleotides: TGCAGCGTTGAAGCCATCGTCGCAGGGGGCGGCTACACCTTC.

This chain uses TRBV5-1 with TRBJ2-2; weak D call: TRBD1 (5 bases). CDR1 is SGHRS, CDR2 YFSETQ, per germline. The CDR3 covers 14 residues. Trimming took off 2 bases at V and 9 bases at J, with 14 bases between the two ends. The CDR3 nucleotides are TGCGCCAGCAGCTTTGGCGATAGACAGCGGGAGCTGTTTTTT. Encoded protein: CASSFGDRQRELFF.

This chain joins TRBV15 and TRBJ1-2; TRBD1 matches 12 bases. Germline loops: CDR1 LNHNV, CDR2 YYDKDF (reference sequence). V lost 7 bases, J lost 4 bases, and 4 bases stayed unmatched. The CDR3 runs 14 residues. In nucleotides, the CDR3 is TGTGCCACCACCTCGGGACAGGGGGCCTATGGCTACACCTTC. It is translated as CATTSGQGAYGYTF.

The chain combines TRBV14 with TRBJ2-7, with D maybe TRBD1 (5 bases). Per germline, CDR1 SGHDN and CDR2 FVKESK. The CDR3 spans 15 residues. Trimming took off 5 bases at V and 7 bases at J, with 21 bases between the two ends. The CDR3 coding sequence is TGTGCCAGCAGCGGCAGGGCCAAACGATGGGGTGAGCAGTACTTC. The encoded protein is CASSGRAKRWGEQYF.

The chain couples TRBV5-1 to TRBJ2-7, with 7 bases that match TRBD1. The CDR3 has 15 residues. The V and J ends lost 0 bases and 4 bases, in that order; junction bases with no gene match: 7. CDR1 and CDR2 from the germline V gene are SGHRS and YFSETQ. The CDR3 loop reads CASSLELGGEYEQYF. The CDR3 region has the DNA TGCGCCAGCAGCTTGGAATTAGGGGGCGAATACGAGCAGTACTTC.

The chain joins TRBV30 to TRBJ1-2; D is unresolved. V lost 0 bases and J lost 2, with 10 bases in between. The germline gives CDR1 GTSNPN, CDR2 SVGIG (reference sequence). CDR3 size: 14 residues. The CDR3 is CAWSVGSSNYGYTF. In DNA form, the CDR3 reads TGTGCCTGGAGTGTGGGGAGTTCCAACTATGGCTACACCTTC.

The rearrangement links TRBV7-9 to TRBJ1-6; D not resolved. CDR3 length equals 14 residues. Per germline, CDR1 SEHNR and CDR2 FQNEAQ (reference sequence). V was clipped by 4 bases and J by 2 bases, with 6 bases between them. CDR3 protein: CASSSIPYNSPLHF. CDR3 nucleotide sequence: TGTGCCAGCAGCTCGATACCCTATAATTCACCCCTCCACTTT.

This clone was seen a handful of times. This chain links TRBV14 with TRBJ1-1, with unresolved D. V was pared by 0 bases and J by 9 bases, with 14 bases between. The V gene's germline CDR1 is SGHDN and CDR2 FVKESK. This CDR3 has 14 residues. Here the CDR3 reads CASSQDQWPTKAFF. CDR3 DNA sequence: TGTGCCAGCAGCCAAGATCAGTGGCCAACAAAAGCTTTCTTT. Full variable domain (missing parts from reference TRBV14 and TRBJ1-1): EAGVTQFPSHSVIEKGQTVTLRCDPISGHDNLYWYRRVMGKEIKFLLHFVKESKQDESGMPNNRFLAERTGGTYSTLKVQPAELEDSGVYFCASSQDQWPTKAFFGQGTRLTVV.

Here the CDR3 reads CASHSGLTEQYF. In nucleotides, the CDR3 is TGTGCCAGCCACAGCGGCCTTACGGAGCAGTACTTC. This chain links TRBV28 with TRBJ2-7; D may be TRBD2 (5 bases). Germline assignment: CDR1 MDHEN and CDR2 SYDVKM. The CDR3 contains 12 residues. Trimming pared 8 bases from V and 7 bases from J, leaving 15 bases between.